The sequence of this T cell receptor (beta chain) was determined in a study of preoperative IRX-2 immunotherapy in early breast cancer. The table came from immunoSEQ multiplex PCR; TCRdb's copy has only in-frame clones and leaves some out. The profile shows approximately 96,000 clones, about nine tenths of them singletons. The germline CDR1 and CDR2 sequences are SGHNT and YENEEA. The CDR3 is 15 amino acids. Unmatched junction bases numbered 8, after V lost 5 bases and J lost 4 bases. The treatment denotes: preoperative locoregional IRX-2 cytokine immunotherapy. This phase Ib study tested locoregional IRX-2 cytokine immunotherapy given before surgery.

The receptor was isolated from a human donor with breast cancer. The chain joins TRBV11-3 to TRBJ2-3, with 8 bases aligning to TRBD1. The sequenced sample was tumor tissue, obtained after IRX-2 immunotherapy. CDR3 residues: CASSQNRGESDTQYF. The CDR3 nucleotides are TGTGCCAGCAGCCAAAACAGGGGGGAGTCAGATACGCAGTATTTT.